The next 18 T cell receptor beta chains were all read from a single sample in a study of shared clonotypes between healthy human individuals. The method was immunoSEQ multiplex PCR; TCRdb's version includes in-frame clones alone and lacks a portion of them. The sample has about 750,000 clones, about 92% seen once. The naive CD8 fraction comprised CD45RO-negative cells positively selected for CCR7 and excluded terminally differentiated effector memory CD45RA+ cells. The sequenced material came from naive CD8+ T cells sorted from blood. The receptors stem from a man in his thirties or forties in good health.

The V call is TRBV28, the J call TRBJ2-1; possibly TRBD2 for D (6 bases). The CDR3 spans 16 residues. The V gene's germline CDR1 is MDHEN and CDR2 SYDVKM. V was shortened by 3 bases and J by 8 bases, with 20 bases between the two germline ends. CDR3 sequence: CASSFPGEVVKDEQFF. CDR3 nucleotide sequence: TGTGCCAGCAGTTTCCCCGGGGAGGTGGTTAAAGATGAGCAGTTCTTC.

A remark on this clone: This sample includes further DNA sequences coding for the same CDR3. The chain links TRBV25-1 to TRBJ1-1; D perhaps matches TRBD1 (5 bases). The germline gives CDR1 MGHDK, CDR2 SYGVNS. CDR3 length: 13 residues. The V end was cut by 6 bases, the J end by 1 base, with 9 bases between. The CDR3 bases are TGTGCCAGCAGCGCCACAGGGAACACTGAAGCTTTCTTT. Encoded protein: CASSATGNTEAFF.

V usage is TRBV4-3 and J usage is TRBJ2-1, with 9 bases that match TRBD2. The CDR3 covers 16 residues. The V gene end was trimmed by 0 bases and the J gene end by 5 bases; junction bases not matched to a gene: 5. Germline CDR1 LGHNA, CDR2 YSLEER. CDR3 nucleotide sequence: TGCGCCAGCAGCCAAGATACCAGCGGGGGGAACAATGAGCAGTTCTTC. Residues: CASSQDTSGGNNEQFF.

The chain is built from TRBV11-3 and TRBJ2-5, with TRBD2 identical over 9 bases. Germline CDR1 and CDR2: SGHNT and YENEEA. With V trimmed by 5 bases and J by 5 bases, 9 bases remained unmatched. The CDR3 sequence is 15 residues long. The CDR3 DNA sequence: TGTGCCAGCAGCGGTATGTGGACTAGCGAGGAGACCCAGTACTTC. Protein: CASSGMWTSEETQYF.

The chain employs TRBV30 and TRBJ2-1; TRBD2 matches 7 bases. The germline CDR1 and CDR2 sequences are GTSNPN and SVGIG (reference sequence). After removal of 1 base from V and 8 bases from J, the junction contained 20 bases not matched to a gene. The CDR3 spans 18 residues. DNA of the CDR3: TGTGCCTGGAGTGGTCTGGGAGGGCCAGTGGCCCTGGGGTATGAGCAGTTCTTC. Protein sequence: CAWSGLGGPVALGYEQFF.

In this sample, this clone turned up once. In nucleotides, the CDR3 is TGCAGCGTTGAGGGCAGGGGATCCGCTGAAGCTTTCTTT. It codes for CSVEGRGSAEAFF. The genes are TRBV29-1 and TRBJ1-1, with a weak D call TRBD1 (6 bases). Between the trimmed V and J ends, which lost 3 bases and 6 bases, there was a span of 14 bases. There are 13 residues in the CDR3. Germline CDR1 SQVTM, CDR2 ANQGSEA. Using reference TRBV29-1 and TRBJ1-1 for the parts outside the CDR3, the full variable domain is SAVISQKPSRDICQRGTSLTIQCQVDSQVTMMFWYRQQPGQSLTLIATANQGSEATYESGFVIDKFPISRPNLTFSTLTVSNMSPEDSSIYLCSVEGRGSAEAFFGQGTRLTVV.

The rearrangement uses TRBV14 and TRBJ2-2; TRBD1 matches at 7 bases. The germline V gene has CDR1 SGHDN and CDR2 FVKESK. This CDR3 has 17 residues. V shed 0 bases, J shed 3 bases, and the junction held 7 bases outside the gene matches. The CDR3 reads CASSQDNKGADTGELFF. The DNA for the CDR3 is TGTGCCAGCAGCCAAGATAACAAGGGGGCGGACACCGGGGAGCTGTTTTTT.

The gene calls are TRBV2 and TRBJ2-2, with 7 bases identical to TRBD2. The CDR3 loop spans 14 amino acids. The V gene end was trimmed by 6 bases and the J gene end by 5 bases; junction bases not matched to a gene: 6. Germline assignment: CDR1 SNHLY and CDR2 FYNNEI. The CDR3 sequence: CASSLAETTGELFF. DNA of the CDR3: TGTGCCAGCAGCCTAGCGGAGACGACCGGGGAGCTGTTTTTT. Combining the CDR3 with reference TRBV2 and TRBJ2-2 gives the whole variable domain EPEVTQTPSHQVTQMGQEVILRCVPISNHLYFYWYRQILGQKVEFLVSFYNNEISEKSEIFDDQFSVERPDGSNFTLKIRSTKLEDSAMYFCASSLAETTGELFFGEGSRLTVL.

This clone appeared a few times. Other DNA sequences in the sample encode the same CDR3. The chain couples TRBV7-9 to TRBJ2-5; D gene unclear. V was clipped by 1 base and J by 3 bases, with 3 bases between them. The CDR3 has 12 amino acids. Germline lookup yields CDR1 SEHNR and CDR2 FQNEAQ (reference sequence). CDR3 residues: CASSLEEETQYF. As DNA, the CDR3 is TGTGCCAGCAGCTTAGAAGAAGAGACCCAGTACTTC.

The V gene is TRBV10-1, the J gene TRBJ2-1, with 10 bases that match TRBD2. J gave up 2 bases and V 1 base, and 5 bases lay outside the gene matches. Per the germline V gene, CDR1 is WNHNN and CDR2 is SYGVQD (reference sequence). CDR3 length: 17 amino acids. The CDR3 DNA reads as TGCGCCAGCAGTGAGTTAAGCGGGAGGGCCGCCTACAATGAGCAGTTCTTC. It encodes CASSELSGRAAYNEQFF.

J is TRBJ1-4 and V is TRBV27; perhaps TRBD1 as D (6 bases). The CDR3 runs 15 residues. Looked up from germline, CDR1 is MNHEY and CDR2 is SMNVEV (reference sequence). V lost 5 bases, J lost 8 bases, and 18 bases lay in between. CDR3 region: CASSPRQVIGEKLFF. The CDR3 DNA sequence: TGTGCCAGCAGTCCGCGACAGGTGATCGGCGAAAAACTGTTTTTT.

The V gene is TRBV10-3, the J gene TRBJ2-3; D may be TRBD2 (6 bases). CDR1 and CDR2 (germline): ENHRY, SYGVKD. V was shortened by 3 bases and J by 1 base, with 8 bases between the two germline ends. The CDR3 has 14 amino acids. The CDR3 sequence is CAISDREGTDTQYF. For the CDR3, the DNA is TGTGCCATCAGTGACAGGGAGGGCACAGATACGCAGTATTTT.

This clone was detected only a few times. The V call is TRBV27, the J call TRBJ1-5; a weak D match, TRBD1 (6 bases). The CDR3 runs to 15 residues. The V end was cut by 6 bases, the J end by 0 bases, with 12 bases between. CDR1 and CDR2 (germline): MNHEY, SMNVEV (reference sequence). Here the CDR3 reads CASSRGWDSNQPQHF. DNA for the CDR3: TGTGCCAGCAGCAGGGGCTGGGATAGCAATCAGCCCCAGCATTTT.

V and J are TRBV7-7 and TRBJ2-2; TRBD1 agrees at 7 bases. The germline CDR1 and CDR2 sequences are SSHAT and FNYEAQ (reference sequence). The CDR3 totals 17 residues. V shed 3 bases, J shed 0 bases, and the junction held 7 bases outside the gene matches. The DNA for the CDR3 is TGTGCCAGCAGCTTGGAATGGGGGACAGCGAACACCGGGGAGCTGTTTTTT. Translating it yields CASSLEWGTANTGELFF.

The genes are TRBV5-6 and TRBJ2-7, with 7 positions matching TRBD1. Germline assignment: CDR1 SGHDT and CDR2 YYEEEE. Losses at the gene ends were 4 bases for V and 3 bases for J; bases not matched to a gene: 4. The CDR3 length is 13 residues. CDR3 loop: CASSTTGFYEQYF. In DNA form, the CDR3 reads TGTGCCAGCAGCACGACAGGGTTCTACGAGCAGTACTTC. The variable domain in full, with the rest retrieved from reference TRBV5-6 and TRBJ2-7, is DAGVTQSPTHLIKTRGQQVTLRCSPKSGHDTVSWYQQALGQGPQFIFQYYEEEERQRGNFPDRFSGHQFPNYSSELNVNALLLGDSALYLCASSTTGFYEQYFGPGTRLTVT.

Worth noting for this clone: In the same sample, other DNA sequences code for this CDR3. V and J are TRBV27 and TRBJ1-2, with D possibly being TRBD1 (6 bases). CDR3 length: 13 amino acids. V was pared by 3 bases and J by 2 bases, with 7 bases between. CDR1 and CDR2 (germline): MNHEY, SMNVEV (reference sequence). The CDR3 region is CASSLTGNYGYTF. In DNA, the CDR3 is TGTGCCAGCAGTTTGACAGGAAACTATGGCTACACCTTC.

This chain joins TRBV30 and TRBJ2-5; 7 nucleotides match TRBD2. In germline, CDR1 is GTSNPN, CDR2 SVGIG (reference sequence). The CDR3 has 16 residues. The J segment lost 5 bases and the V segment lost 1 base, leaving 13 bases of the junction unmatched. In nucleotides, the CDR3 is TGTGCCTGGAGTGATCTCCTCGCGGGAGTTCCCGAGACCCAGTACTTC. Translated, it gives CAWSDLLAGVPETQYF.

The chain recombines TRBV5-8 with TRBJ2-3; D unresolved. The V end lost 9 bases, the J end lost 0 bases, and 8 bases lay between the germline ends. CDR3 size: 12 residues. Germline CDR1 SGHTS, CDR2 YDEGEE. Here the CDR3 reads CAIGWSTDTQYF. The CDR3 DNA reads TGTGCCATAGGTTGGAGCACAGATACGCAGTATTTT.